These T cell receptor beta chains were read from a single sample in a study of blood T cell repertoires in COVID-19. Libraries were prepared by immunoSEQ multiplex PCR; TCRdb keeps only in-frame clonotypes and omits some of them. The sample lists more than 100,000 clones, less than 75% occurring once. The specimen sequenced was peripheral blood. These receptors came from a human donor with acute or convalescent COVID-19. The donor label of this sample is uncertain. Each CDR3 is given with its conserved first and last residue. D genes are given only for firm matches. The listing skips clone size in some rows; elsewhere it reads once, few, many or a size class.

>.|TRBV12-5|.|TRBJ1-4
TGTGCTAGTGGCCTTGGGAGGGGCAGGCAAGGGGGAAATGAAAAACTGTTTTTT
CASGLGRGRQGGNEKLFF
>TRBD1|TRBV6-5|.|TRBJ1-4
TGTGCCAGCAGGGGGACAGGGGGCTTTAATGAAAAACTGTTTTTT
CASRGTGGFNEKLFF
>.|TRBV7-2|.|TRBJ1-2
TGTGCCAGCAGCTTTTCGCCCGGGGATGGCTACACCTTC
CASSFSPGDGYTF
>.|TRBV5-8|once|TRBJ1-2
TGTGCCAGCAGCTTGGAATCGATGGGCTACTATGGCTACACCTTC
CASSLESMGYYGYTF
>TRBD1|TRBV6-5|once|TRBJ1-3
TGTGCCAGCAGTCCGGACAGGGGGCTGAACACCATATATTTT
CASSPDRGLNTIYF
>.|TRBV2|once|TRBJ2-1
TGTGCCAGCCCTACAGGGCGCTTGGACAATGAGCAGTTCTTC
CASPTGRLDNEQFF
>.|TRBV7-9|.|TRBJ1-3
TGTGCCAGCAGCCTTGACAGGCCCTCTGGAAACACCATATATTTT
CASSLDRPSGNTIYF
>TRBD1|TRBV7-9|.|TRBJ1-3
TGTGCCAGCATAATTTGGGGGACAGTAGACACCATATATTTT
CASIIWGTVDTIYF
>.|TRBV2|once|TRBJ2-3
TGTGCCAGCAGTGGTGAGGCAGATACGCAGTATTTT
CASSGEADTQYF
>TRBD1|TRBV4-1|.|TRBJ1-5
TGCGCCAGCAGCCAAGATCCTGGGACAGGGGGGCGTCAGCCCCAGCATTTT
CASSQDPGTGGRQPQHF
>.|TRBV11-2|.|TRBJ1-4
TGTGCCAGCAGCTTTGGGAGCTGGGAAAAACTGTTTTTT
CASSFGSWEKLFF
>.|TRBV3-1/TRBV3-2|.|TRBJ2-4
TGTGCCAGCAGCCAAGCTAACATTCAGTACTTC
CASSQANIQYF
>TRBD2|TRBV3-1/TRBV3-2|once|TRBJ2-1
TGTGCCAGCAAGCGGGGCGGAAACTCCTACAATGAGCAGTTCTTC
CASKRGGNSYNEQFF
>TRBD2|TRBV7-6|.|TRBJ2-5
TGTGCCAGCAGCCTCGGCGGGGGGATGGCAGAGACCCAGTACTTC
CASSLGGGMAETQYF
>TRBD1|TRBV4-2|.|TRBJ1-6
TGTGCCAGCAGCCAAGATAAGCAGGGGGCCAATTCACCCCTCCACTTT
CASSQDKQGANSPLHF
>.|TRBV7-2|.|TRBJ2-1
TGTGCCAGCAGCTTAACGGGGGTCTTGGGGAATGAGCAGTTCTTC
CASSLTGVLGNEQFF
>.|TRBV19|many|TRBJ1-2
TGTGCCAGTAGTATCAAAGGGGCCGGCGCCTCCTATGGCTACACCTTC
CASSIKGAGASYGYTF
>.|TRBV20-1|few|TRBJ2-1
TGCAGTGCCCTACACAATGAGCAGTTCTTC
CSALHNEQFF
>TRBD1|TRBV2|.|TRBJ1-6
TGTGCCAGCAGTGAGAGACAGGGGCTTGGGTCACCCCTCCACTTT
CASSERQGLGSPLHF
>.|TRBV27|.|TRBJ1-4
TGTGCCAGCAGTTTCTACAGGGATCCTAATGAAAAACTGTTTTTT
CASSFYRDPNEKLFF
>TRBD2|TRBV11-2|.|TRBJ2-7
TGTGCCAGCAGCTCACTAGCGGGGCCTCACGAGCAGTACTTC
CASSSLAGPHEQYF
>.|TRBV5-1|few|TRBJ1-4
TGCGCCAGCAGCTTCAGGGGCACTAATGAAAAACTGTTTTTT
CASSFRGTNEKLFF
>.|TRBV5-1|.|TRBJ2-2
TGCGCCAGCAGCACCGGACACTCGAACACCGGGGAGCTGTTTTTT
CASSTGHSNTGELFF
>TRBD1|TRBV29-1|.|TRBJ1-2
TGCAGCGTGGACAGGGGGGACTATGGCTACACCTTC
CSVDRGDYGYTF
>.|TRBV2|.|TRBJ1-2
TGTGCCAGCAGTGCAGGCTATGGCTACACCTTC
CASSAGYGYTF
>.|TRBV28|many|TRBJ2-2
TGTGCCAGCAGTTTTTTCCCACGGGACAAGAGAACCGGGGAGCTGTTTTTT
CASSFFPRDKRTGELFF
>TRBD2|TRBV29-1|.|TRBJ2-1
TGCAGCGTAGGCCGACTAGCGGGGGGATCCGAGCAGTTCTTC
CSVGRLAGGSEQFF
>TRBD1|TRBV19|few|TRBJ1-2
TGTGCCAGTAGCAGGACAGGGGTCGGTGGCTACACCTTC
CASSRTGVGGYTF
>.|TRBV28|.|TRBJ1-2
TGTGCCAGCCGTCGTAAGTTGGGGAGCTATGGCTACACCTTC
CASRRKLGSYGYTF
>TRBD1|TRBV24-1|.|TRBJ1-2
TGTGCCACCAGTGCGTCAGGGGGTTTCAACTATGGCTACACCTTC
CATSASGGFNYGYTF
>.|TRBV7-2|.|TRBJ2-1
TGTGCCAGCAGCTTAGCGCGTCGGGGACAGTTCTTC
CASSLARRGQFF
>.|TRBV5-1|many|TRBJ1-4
TGCGCCAGCAGCTACGGTGCAACTAATGAAAAACTGTTTTTT
CASSYGATNEKLFF
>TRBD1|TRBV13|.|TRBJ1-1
TGTGCCAGCAGCCGGACAGGGGTAAACACTGAAGCTTTCTTT
CASSRTGVNTEAFF
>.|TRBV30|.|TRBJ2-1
TGTGCCTGGAGTGTAGACAGGCAGGTTTACAATGAGCAGTTCTTC
CAWSVDRQVYNEQFF
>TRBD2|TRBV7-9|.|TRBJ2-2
TGTGCGACGGCGGCGGGGGGTCCAAGGACCGGGGAGCTGTTTTTT
CATAAGGPRTGELFF